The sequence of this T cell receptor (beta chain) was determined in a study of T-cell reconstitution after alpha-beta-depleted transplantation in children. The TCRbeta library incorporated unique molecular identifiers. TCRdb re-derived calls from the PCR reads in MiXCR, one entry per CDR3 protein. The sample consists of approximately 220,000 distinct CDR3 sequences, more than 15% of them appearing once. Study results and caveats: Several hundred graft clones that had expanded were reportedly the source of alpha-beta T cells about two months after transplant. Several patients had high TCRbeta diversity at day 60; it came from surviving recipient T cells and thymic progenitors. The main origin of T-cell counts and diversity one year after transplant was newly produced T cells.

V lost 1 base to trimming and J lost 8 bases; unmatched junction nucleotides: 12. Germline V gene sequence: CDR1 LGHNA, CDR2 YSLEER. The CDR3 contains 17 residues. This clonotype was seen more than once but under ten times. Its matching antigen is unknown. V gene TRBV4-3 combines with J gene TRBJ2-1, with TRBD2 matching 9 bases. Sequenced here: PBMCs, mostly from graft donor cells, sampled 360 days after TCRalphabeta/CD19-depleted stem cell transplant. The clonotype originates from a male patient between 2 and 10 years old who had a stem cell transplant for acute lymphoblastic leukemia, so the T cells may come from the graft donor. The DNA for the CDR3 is TGCGCCAGCAGCCAAGTTCCGGAGCGGGGGGTTCGCTATGAGCAGTTCTTC. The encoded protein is CASSQVPERGVRYEQFF.